The clone carrying this T cell receptor (beta chain) appeared once. This entry belongs to a study of blood T cell repertoires in COVID-19. As for the study in general: The analysed material was cDNA or gDNA that came from T cells, B-cell-depleted T cells, or PBMCs.

In the authors' workflow: Reference gene primer amplification yielded estimated nucleated cell counts. The table came from immunoSEQ multiplex PCR; TCRdb's copy has only in-frame clones and leaves some out. V, J and clone size reflect that table, while D and trimming were determined from the DNA. Here the sample spans 100,000 to 150,000 clones, about 90% being singletons. CDR1 is MDHEN, CDR2 SYDVKM, per germline. Deletions cut 6 bases from V and 8 bases from J, with 11 bases between. The CDR3 is 12 residues long. Material for sequencing was peripheral blood. This sequence was found in a man aged 50-59 years with COVID-19, enrolled during active disease. The V and J genes are TRBV28 and TRBJ2-1; a weak D match, TRBD1 (6 bases). For the CDR3, the DNA is TGTGCCAGCAGCCTGGACAGACATGAGCAGTTCTTC. Amino acids: CASSLDRHEQFF. Looking up the rest from reference TRBV28 and TRBJ2-1 gives the full variable domain: DVKVTQSSRYLVKRTGEKVFLECVQDMDHENMFWYRQDPGLGLRLIYFSYDVKMKEKGDIPEGYSVSREKKERFSLILESASTNQTSMYLCASSLDRHEQFFGPGTRLTVL.